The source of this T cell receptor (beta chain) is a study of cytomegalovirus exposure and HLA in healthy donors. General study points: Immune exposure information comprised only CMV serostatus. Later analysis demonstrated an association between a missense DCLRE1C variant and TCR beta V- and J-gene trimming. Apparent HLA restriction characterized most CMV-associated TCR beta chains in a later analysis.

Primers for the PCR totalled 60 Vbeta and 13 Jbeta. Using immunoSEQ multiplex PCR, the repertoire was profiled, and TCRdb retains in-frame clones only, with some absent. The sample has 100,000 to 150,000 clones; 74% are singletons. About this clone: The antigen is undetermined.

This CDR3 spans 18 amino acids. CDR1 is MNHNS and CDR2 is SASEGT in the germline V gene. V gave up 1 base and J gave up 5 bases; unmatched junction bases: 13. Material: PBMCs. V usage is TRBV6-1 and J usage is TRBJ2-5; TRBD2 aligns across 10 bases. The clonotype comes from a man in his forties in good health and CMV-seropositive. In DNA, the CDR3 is TGTGCCAGCAGTGAAGGTCCTGGTCCTAGCGGGGGTCAGGAGACCCAGTACTTC. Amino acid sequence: CASSEGPGPSGGQETQYF.